A single sample is the source of the 27 T cell receptor beta chains below, sequenced in a study of PD-1 blockade in mismatch repair-deficient tumors. Here immunoSEQ multiplex PCR was the method, and the copy in TCRdb shows in-frame clones only, minus some. The sample has some 130,000 clones, 88% seen once. Here the sequenced sample was peripheral blood, taken about 17 months after starting pembrolizumab. These receptors were obtained from an adult with mismatch repair-deficient cancer.

The chain employs TRBV5-1 and TRBJ2-5; TRBD1 agrees at 8 bases. Germline CDR1 is SGHRS and CDR2 is YFSETQ. The CDR3 sequence is 16 residues long. V shed 4 bases and J 4 bases; nucleotides not matched to a gene: 12. CDR3 in amino acids: CASSLTTQGAGETQYF. CDR3 DNA: TGCGCCAGCAGCCTAACTACCCAGGGGGCTGGAGAGACCCAGTACTTC. Looking up the rest from reference TRBV5-1 and TRBJ2-5 gives the full variable domain: KAGVTQTPRYLIKTRGQQVTLSCSPISGHRSVSWYQQTPGQGLQFLFEYFSETQRNKGNFPGRFSGRQFSNSRSEMNVSTLELGDSALYLCASSLTTQGAGETQYFGPGTRLLVL.

The CDR3 bases are TGCAGCGTTGAATGGGCCCACTTTAACTACAATGAGCAGTTCTTC. It encodes CSVEWAHFNYNEQFF. The chain is built from TRBV29-1 and TRBJ2-1, with no clear D. Germline V lookup: CDR1 SQVTM, CDR2 ANQGSEA. Deletions cut 2 bases from V and 3 bases from J, with 14 bases between. This CDR3 comprises 15 residues.

V and J are TRBV5-1 and TRBJ1-4; D may be TRBD1 (6 bases). V gave up 2 bases and J gave up 8 bases, with 16 bases separating them. The length of the CDR3 is 15 residues. CDR1 and CDR2 from the germline V gene are SGHRS and YFSETQ. CDR3 region: CASSLLGRGSEKLFF. CDR3 bases: TGCGCCAGCAGCTTATTAGGCAGGGGAAGCGAAAAACTGTTTTTT.

This clone is large in the sample. CDR3 in amino acids: CASSFGGSTDTQYF. In DNA form, the CDR3 reads TGTGCCAGCAGTTTTGGGGGAAGCACAGATACGCAGTATTTT. The chain employs TRBV28 and TRBJ2-3; D possibly matches TRBD1 or TRBD2 (5 bases each). With 3 bases removed from V and 0 bases from J, the gap between germline ends came to 7 bases. This CDR3 contains 14 residues. Germline-derived CDR1 and CDR2 are MDHEN and SYDVKM.

For this clone: The same CDR3 also results from other DNA sequences found in this sample. The chain uses TRBV5-1 and TRBJ1-1, with D uncertain. CDR3 length: 13 residues. The V gene's germline CDR1 is SGHRS and CDR2 YFSETQ. The V end lost 0 bases, the J end lost 1 base, and 4 bases lay between the germline ends. Here the CDR3 reads CASSLGGNTEAFF. The DNA of the CDR3 is TGCGCCAGCAGCTTGGGGGGGAACACTGAAGCTTTCTTT.

The chain joins TRBV5-8 to TRBJ1-2; D gene unclear. Trimming left V 0 bases short and J 7 bases short, with 16 bases between. Germline loops: CDR1 SGHTS, CDR2 YDEGEE. CDR3 size: 15 residues. The DNA of the CDR3 is TGTGCCAGCAGCTTGGGGTATGGGCCCCTGCCTGGCTACACCTTC. Protein: CASSLGYGPLPGYTF.

The chain joins TRBV28 to TRBJ2-7, with 10 positions matching TRBD1. V lost 4 bases, J lost 6 bases, and 9 bases stayed unmatched. Germline-derived CDR1 and CDR2 are MDHEN and SYDVKM. This CDR3 region has 15 residues. CDR3 nucleotides: TGTGCCAGCAGTTACCGGGACAGGGGTGGTCGCGAGCAGTACTTC. This encodes CASSYRDRGGREQYF. The whole variable domain, filled in from reference TRBV28 and TRBJ2-7, reads DVKVTQSSRYLVKRTGEKVFLECVQDMDHENMFWYRQDPGLGLRLIYFSYDVKMKEKGDIPEGYSVSREKKERFSLILESASTNQTSMYLCASSYRDRGGREQYFGPGTRLTVT.

V usage is TRBV10-2 and J usage is TRBJ2-1, with 8 bases identical to TRBD2. This CDR3 region has 14 residues. V was clipped by 8 bases and J by 6 bases; unmatched bases: 9. CDR1 and CDR2 from the germline V gene are WSHSY and SAAADI. As DNA, the CDR3 is TGCGCCAGCGTCGAAAGGACTAGCCGCAATGAGCAGTTCTTC. Translating it yields CASVERTSRNEQFF.

The rearrangement joins TRBV19 to TRBJ2-2; no clear D gene. V was trimmed by 1 base and J by 3 bases, leaving 6 bases between them. Germline V gene sequence: CDR1 LNHDA, CDR2 SQIVND (reference sequence). The CDR3 extends over 14 amino acids. This CDR3 is CASSIVPDTGELFF. DNA of the CDR3: TGTGCCAGTAGTATAGTACCAGACACCGGGGAGCTGTTTTTT.

V and J are TRBV5-1 and TRBJ2-1, with TRBD2 matching over 11 bases. Germline lookup yields CDR1 SGHRS and CDR2 YFSETQ. Germline trimming cut 0 bases from V and 4 bases from J; bases unmatched to any gene: 3. The CDR3 covers 16 residues. This CDR3 is CASSLVGTSGYNEQFF. The CDR3 DNA follows: TGCGCCAGCAGCTTGGTAGGGACTAGCGGATACAATGAGCAGTTCTTC.

The chain couples TRBV25-1 to TRBJ2-1; either TRBD1 or TRBD2 may fit D (6 bases each). CDR3 length equals 17 residues. The V gene lost 2 bases and the J gene lost 6 bases, with 20 bases spanning the gap. CDR1 and CDR2 from the germline V gene are MGHDK and SYGVNS. The CDR3 nucleotides are TGTGCCAGCAGTGAAGTCCTGCGGGACAACGGCACCAATGAGCAGTTCTTC. Translation: CASSEVLRDNGTNEQFF.

The CDR3 loop is CASSLSGTYEQYF. CDR3 DNA: TGCGCCAGCAGCTTATCAGGGACCTACGAGCAGTACTTC. The chain has TRBV5-1 and TRBJ2-7; D perhaps matches TRBD1 (5 bases). This CDR3 has 13 residues. V shed 2 bases and J shed 2 bases, with 8 bases lying between them. CDR1 and CDR2 from the germline V gene are SGHRS and YFSETQ.

This clone was found once. The V and J genes are TRBV6-6 and TRBJ2-5; 7 bases align to TRBD1. CDR1 is MNHNY and CDR2 is SVGAGI in the germline V gene (reference sequence). With V trimmed by 5 bases and J by 2 bases, 2 bases remained unmatched. This CDR3 region has 13 residues. In DNA form, the CDR3 reads TGTGCCAGCAGTCGGGACAGACAAGAGACCCAGTACTTC. Amino acids: CASSRDRQETQYF.

This chain connects TRBV9 to TRBJ2-1; 7 bases align to TRBD2. The CDR3 runs 15 residues. Germline lookup yields CDR1 SGDLS and CDR2 YYNGEE. After removal of 4 bases from V and 1 base from J, the junction contained 5 bases not matched to a gene. The CDR3 nucleotides are TGTGCCAGCAGCCCCTGGGGAGGGTCCTACAATGAGCAGTTCTTC. Translation gives CASSPWGGSYNEQFF. Full variable domain (remainder filled in from reference TRBV9 and TRBJ2-1): DSGVTQTPKHLITATGQRVTLRCSPRSGDLSVYWYQQSLDQGLQFLIQYYNGEERAKGNILERFSAQQFPDLHSELNLSSLELGDSALYFCASSPWGGSYNEQFFGPGTRLTVL.

The chain combines TRBV7-9 with TRBJ2-7; D not resolved. V dropped 3 bases and J dropped 0 bases, with 12 bases sitting between them. The CDR3 length is 15 residues. Germline V gene sequence: CDR1 SEHNR, CDR2 FQNEAQ (reference sequence). The CDR3 nucleotides are TGTGCCAGCAGCTTGAGGACGGCAAGCTCCTACGAGCAGTACTTC. This gives the protein CASSLRTASSYEQYF. Drawing the rest from reference TRBV7-9 and TRBJ2-7, the complete variable domain is DTGVSQNPRHKITKRGQNVTFRCDPISEHNRLYWYRQTLGQGPEFLTYFQNEAQLEKSRLLSDRFSAERPKGSFSTLEIQRTEQGDSAMYLCASSLRTASSYEQYFGPGTRLTVT.

The rearrangement joins TRBV7-9 to TRBJ2-5; TRBD1 matches at 7 bases. This CDR3 comprises 14 residues. V lost 5 bases to trimming and J lost 5 bases; unmatched junction nucleotides: 8. Per germline, CDR1 SEHNR and CDR2 FQNEAQ (reference sequence). The CDR3 DNA sequence: TGTGCCAGCAGCCACTACAGGGGTTGGGAGACCCAGTACTTC. The encoded protein is CASSHYRGWETQYF.

The rearrangement links TRBV9 to TRBJ2-3; either TRBD1 or TRBD2 may supply D (5 bases each). V was clipped by 0 bases and J by 4 bases, with 15 bases between them. There are 16 residues in the CDR3. Germline V CDR1 and CDR2: SGDLS, YYNGEE. CDR3 nucleotide sequence: TGTGCCAGCAGCGTAGGGGGGACCTCCGGAGCAGATACGCAGTATTTT. Protein: CASSVGGTSGADTQYF.

The gene calls are TRBV4-3 and TRBJ1-1; D not certain. Between the trimmed V and J ends, which lost 3 bases and 4 bases, there was a span of 9 bases. The CDR3 totals 13 residues. Germline lookup yields CDR1 LGHNA and CDR2 YSLEER. The CDR3 is CASSQGLGTEAFF. In nucleotides, the CDR3 is TGCGCCAGCAGCCAGGGTTTAGGCACTGAAGCTTTCTTT.

The chain carries TRBV7-9 and TRBJ2-5; maybe TRBD1 (6 bases). The germline gives CDR1 SEHNR, CDR2 FQNEAQ (reference sequence). The CDR3 consists of 14 residues. Deletions cut 5 bases from V and 5 bases from J, with 15 bases between. CDR3 protein: CASSGTGMAETQYF. The CDR3 DNA is TGTGCCAGCAGCGGAACAGGGATGGCGGAGACCCAGTACTTC.

The chain links TRBV5-6 to TRBJ1-2; 7 bases line up with TRBD1. Germline V gives CDR1 SGHDT, CDR2 YYEEEE. The CDR3 sequence is 15 residues long. Germline trimming cut 4 bases from V and 5 bases from J; bases unmatched to any gene: 11. CDR3 loop: CASSPKDRLIYGYTF. CDR3 nucleotides: TGTGCCAGCAGCCCCAAGGACAGGCTTATTTATGGCTACACCTTC.

The chain employs TRBV27 and TRBJ1-2; no reliable D call. V lost 2 bases and J lost 4, with 8 bases in between. CDR1 and CDR2 from the germline V gene are MNHEY and SMNVEV (reference sequence). The CDR3 spans 13 residues. The CDR3 DNA is TGTGCCAGCAGTTTAGGCGAAAGCTATGGCTACACCTTC. Protein product: CASSLGESYGYTF.

This clone was seen just once. This chain links TRBV27 with TRBJ2-1; TRBD2 agrees at 11 bases. Looked up from germline, CDR1 is MNHEY and CDR2 is SMNVEV (reference sequence). The CDR3 sequence is 15 residues long. Trimming cost V 8 bases and J 6 bases; bases outside gene matches: 9. CDR3 sequence: CASGPGLAAPNEQFF. The CDR3 region has the DNA TGTGCCAGCGGACCGGGACTAGCGGCACCCAATGAGCAGTTCTTC.

The chain employs TRBV6-1 and TRBJ2-7; 8 bases are shared with TRBD1. V shed 3 bases and J 5 bases; nucleotides not matched to a gene: 6. The CDR3 is 14 amino acids. The V gene's germline CDR1 is MNHNS and CDR2 SASEGT. The DNA of the CDR3 is TGTGCCAGCAGTGACCCGGACAGGGTGGACGAGCAGTACTTC. It translates to CASSDPDRVDEQYF.

The chain employs TRBV5-6 and TRBJ2-3; D gene ambiguous. Between the trimmed V and J ends, which lost 0 bases and 5 bases, there was a span of 4 bases. The germline gives CDR1 SGHDT, CDR2 YYEEEE. This CDR3 is built from 12 residues. The CDR3: CASSLVVDTQYF. The CDR3 nucleotides read TGTGCCAGCAGCTTGGTTGTAGATACGCAGTATTTT.

The chain combines TRBV4-1 with TRBJ1-1; D is uncertain. Germline V gives CDR1 MGHRA, CDR2 YSYEKL. V was trimmed by 2 bases and J by 0 bases, leaving 10 bases between them. The CDR3 runs 15 residues. CDR3 loop: CASSQTRAMNTEAFF. In nucleotides, the CDR3 is TGCGCCAGCAGCCAAACCCGGGCCATGAACACTGAAGCTTTCTTT.

The chain recombines TRBV5-4 with TRBJ2-3, with a possible D match to TRBD2 (6 bases). V was clipped by 10 bases and J by 2 bases, with 14 bases between them. This CDR3 region has 13 residues. Germline V gives CDR1 SGHNT, CDR2 YYREEE (reference sequence). The CDR3 sequence is CASPGLPTDTQYF. Written as DNA, the CDR3 is TGTGCCTCTCCGGGACTGCCCACAGATACGCAGTATTTT.

The chain uses TRBV7-9 and TRBJ1-1; D gene ambiguous. With 2 bases removed from V and 8 bases from J, the gap between germline ends came to 9 bases. The CDR3 sequence is 12 residues long. CDR1 SEHNR and CDR2 FQNEAQ come from the germline V gene (reference sequence). The CDR3 coding sequence is TGTGCCAGCAGCTTAAGGCCAGCCGAAGCTTTCTTT. This gives the protein CASSLRPAEAFF.